This entry concerns a single T cell receptor beta chain. Its specificity is not known. This CDR3 contains 15 residues. Looked up from germline, CDR1 is MRHNA and CDR2 is SNTAGT. V was clipped by 0 bases and J by 5 bases, with 12 bases between them. This entry is derived from a study of cytomegalovirus exposure and HLA in healthy donors. General observations from the study: The study had only CMV serostatus as immune exposure information. Several of the most significant clusters were apparently associated with common viral pathogens in a later analysis. Of the V segments, some could not be distinguished, including TRBV6-2 and TRBV6-3, and were excluded.

A multiplex PCR was run with 60 Vbeta primers and 13 Jbeta primers. Using immunoSEQ multiplex PCR, the repertoire was profiled, and TCRdb retains in-frame clones only, with some absent. The data show roughly 100,000 clones, approximately 79% seen once. The chain recombines TRBV6-4 with TRBJ2-3; D perhaps matches TRBD1 (7 bases). What was sequenced was PBMCs. The TCR comes from a man aged 25 to 45 in good health and CMV-seropositive. CDR3 DNA: TGTGCCAGCAGTGACTCGGAGGGGGCCGGAGATACGCAGTATTTT. This codes for CASSDSEGAGDTQYF.